These 13 T cell receptor beta chains came from one sample sequenced in a study of shared clonotypes between healthy human individuals. TCRdb's copy holds only in-frame clones and misses some; the assay was immunoSEQ multiplex PCR. Of about 680,000 clones in the sample, under 95% were seen once. CD45RO-negative, CCR7-positively selected cells formed the naive CD8 fraction, excluding terminally differentiated effector memory CD45RA+ cells. The material sequenced was naive CD8+ T cells sorted from blood. These receptors all stem from a man aged 25-40 years in good health.

There are a few counts of this clone. The sample has other DNA sequences that encode this CDR3 too. The genes are TRBV2 and TRBJ2-1; a possible D gene is TRBD1 (6 bases). CDR1 is SNHLY, CDR2 FYNNEI, per germline. This CDR3 comprises 12 residues. Trimming stripped 6 bases from V and 4 bases from J, with 7 bases between. CDR3 residues: CASRDSYNEQFF. CDR3 coding DNA: TGTGCCAGCAGGGACAGTTACAATGAGCAGTTCTTC.

This chain links TRBV7-3 with TRBJ2-2; 12 bases match TRBD2. The ends lost 4 bases at V and 2 bases at J; junction bases unmatched: 11. This CDR3 region has 19 residues. Germline V gene data show CDR1 as SGHTA and CDR2 as FQGTGA. CDR3 residues: CASSSHRLAGEGNTGELFF. The CDR3 region has the DNA TGTGCCAGCAGCTCCCATCGACTAGCGGGAGAGGGTAACACCGGGGAGCTGTTTTTT.

This clone is a singleton in its sample. This sequence joins TRBV9 and TRBJ2-7; TRBD1 might be the D (5 bases). Trimming stripped 3 bases from V and 1 base from J, with 11 bases between. CDR3 length equals 14 residues. From germline, CDR1 is SGDLS and CDR2 YYNGEE. DNA for the CDR3: TGTGCCAGCAGCGGTCTAACAGGTTCCTACGAGCAGTACTTC. Translating it yields CASSGLTGSYEQYF.

The V and J genes are TRBV11-2 and TRBJ2-3; 7 nucleotides line up with TRBD2. The CDR3 sequence is 17 residues long. From germline, CDR1 is SGHAT and CDR2 FQNNGV. The V gene end was trimmed by 4 bases and the J gene end by 2 bases; junction bases not matched to a gene: 12. CDR3 nucleotides: TGTGCCAGCAGCTCCCCGGGGGGACTGAACCCCACAGATACGCAGTATTTT. Amino acid sequence: CASSSPGGLNPTDTQYF.

This chain uses TRBV7-9 with TRBJ2-7; weak D call: TRBD1 (5 bases). The germline V and J ends were trimmed by 6 bases and 2 bases, with 8 bases remaining between them. Germline CDR1 and CDR2: SEHNR and FQNEAQ (reference sequence). CDR3 length equals 12 residues. CDR3 in DNA: TGTGCCAGCAGGACAGAGACCTACGAGCAGTACTTC. This translates into CASRTETYEQYF.

There are a few counts of this clone. V and J are TRBV7-3 and TRBJ2-4; D is perhaps TRBD1 or TRBD2 (5 bases each). The CDR3 is made up of 16 amino acids. Germline CDR1 reads SGHTA; CDR2 reads FQGTGA. V was shortened by 1 base and J by 5 bases, with 15 bases between the two germline ends. The CDR3 coding sequence is TGTGCCAGCAGCTTAATGCCTGGGTTGGGGGAAAACATTCAGTACTTC. Protein product: CASSLMPGLGENIQYF. The full variable domain, its missing parts supplied by reference TRBV7-3 and TRBJ2-4, is GAGVSQTPSNKVTEKGKYVELRCDPISGHTALYWYRQSLGQGPEFLIYFQGTGAADDSGLPNDRFFAVRPEGSVSTLKIQRTERGDSAVYLCASSLMPGLGENIQYFGAGTRLSVL.

The J gene is TRBJ2-7, the V gene TRBV10-2, with 9 bases matching TRBD1. This CDR3 is built from 14 residues. Germline loops: CDR1 WSHSY, CDR2 SAAADI. J gave up 4 bases and V 2 bases, and 3 bases lay outside the gene matches. CDR3 coding DNA: TGCGCCAGCAGTGAGGCCGGGACAGGGTACGAGCAGTACTTC. Protein product: CASSEAGTGYEQYF.

V and J are TRBV20-1 and TRBJ2-5; D is undetermined. This CDR3 spans 11 amino acids. Trimming took 7 bases from V and 4 from J, leaving 10 bases between them. Germline CDR1 DFQATT, CDR2 SNEGSKA (reference sequence). Here the CDR3 reads CSVLEGETQYF. For the CDR3, the DNA is TGCAGTGTTCTCGAAGGAGAGACCCAGTACTTC.

The rearrangement joins TRBV7-9 to TRBJ1-1; a weak D match, TRBD1 (5 bases). Trimming took 2 bases from V and 5 from J, leaving 15 bases between them. Germline V gene lookup returns CDR1 SEHNR and CDR2 FQNEAQ (reference sequence). The CDR3 is made up of 15 amino acids. CDR3: CASSLYIAGVTEAFF. The CDR3 region has the DNA TGTGCCAGCAGCTTATATATTGCGGGGGTTACTGAAGCTTTCTTT.

The rearrangement links TRBV4-1 to TRBJ1-5; D is uncertain. V shed 4 bases and J shed 5 bases, with 15 bases lying between them. The length of the CDR3 is 15 residues. From germline, CDR1 is MGHRA and CDR2 YSYEKL. This chain's CDR3 is CASSPAGRDDQPQHF. The CDR3 DNA is TGCGCCAGCAGCCCGGCCGGTAGGGATGATCAGCCCCAGCATTTT.

The rearrangement uses TRBV4-1 and TRBJ2-1; 8 bases map to TRBD2. The trim removed 2 bases at V and 8 bases at J, leaving 8 bases unmatched. CDR3 length: 15 amino acids. Germline CDR1 MGHRA, CDR2 YSYEKL. CDR3 nucleotides: TGCGCCAGCAGCCAAACCGGGACTAGTCTTTATGAGCAGTTCTTC. It yields the protein CASSQTGTSLYEQFF.

The CDR3 spells CASSTTSGSSYEQYF. The CDR3 bases are TGTGCCAGTAGTACAACTAGCGGGAGCTCCTACGAGCAGTACTTC. This rearrangement joins TRBV19 to TRBJ2-7; 11 positions agree with TRBD2. Trimming removed 4 bases from V and 0 bases from J; junction bases left unmatched: 2. The germline V gene encodes CDR1 LNHDA and CDR2 SQIVND (reference sequence). The CDR3 length is 15 residues.

The chain combines TRBV27 with TRBJ2-2; the D gene is possibly TRBD2 (6 bases). The V end was cut by 10 bases, the J end by 11 bases, with 23 bases between. In germline, CDR1 is MNHEY, CDR2 SMNVEV (reference sequence). The CDR3 loop spans 14 amino acids. The DNA for the CDR3 is TGTGCCACCGCTCCCCTAGCCGACGGGAGTGAGCTGTTTTTT. It is translated as CATAPLADGSELFF.